Listed below are T cell receptor beta chains from one sample, sequenced in a study of Graves' ophthalmopathy and Graves' hyperthyroidism. TCRdb called the multiplex PCR reads again in MiXCR, with one record for every CDR3 protein. The repertoire has hundreds of thousands of distinct CDR3 sequences, 20% to 25% of them found once; the top ten carry around 7%. Sequencing was performed on peripheral blood. These TCRs come from a woman aged 18-30 years with stable Graves' hyperthyroidism. Some clones in this sample may be carry-over from other donors' samples. Each CDR3 is given with its conserved first and last residue. Each record gives: clone size, J gene, D gene, V gene, CDR3 DNA, CDR3 protein. D genes are given only for firm matches. Rows give clone size only sometimes, using once, few, many, or a class for an expanded clone.

abundance: many; j_gene: TRBJ1-1; d_gene: -; v_gene: TRBV29-1; CDR3nt: TGCAGCGTTCAGAGGGACACTGAAGCTTTCTTT; CDR3aa: CSVQRDTEAFF
abundance: many; j_gene: TRBJ1-5; d_gene: TRBD1; v_gene: TRBV12-3/TRBV12-4; CDR3nt: TGTGCCAGCAGTTGGACAGGAAAAAATCAGCCCCAGCATTTT; CDR3aa: CASSWTGKNQPQHF
abundance: -; j_gene: TRBJ1-2; d_gene: -; v_gene: TRBV20-1; CDR3nt: TGCAGTGCTAGATCCTTGGACAGTTTTTATGGCTACACCTTC; CDR3aa: CSARSLDSFYGYTF
abundance: many; j_gene: TRBJ2-7; d_gene: TRBD1; v_gene: TRBV28; CDR3nt: TGTGCCAGCAGTCCCCATCGAGGACAGGGGAGCTCCTACGAGCAGTACTTC; CDR3aa: CASSPHRGQGSSYEQYF
abundance: many; j_gene: TRBJ1-5; d_gene: TRBD1; v_gene: TRBV6-1; CDR3nt: TGTGCCAGCAGATCGGACAGGGGAAAGGGCAATCAGCCCCAGCATTTT; CDR3aa: CASRSDRGKGNQPQHF
abundance: many; j_gene: TRBJ2-2; d_gene: -; v_gene: TRBV27; CDR3nt: TGTGCGTCGGGTAACACCGGGGAGCTGTTTTTT; CDR3aa: CASGNTGELFF
abundance: -; j_gene: TRBJ2-7; d_gene: TRBD2; v_gene: TRBV12-5; CDR3nt: TGTGCTAGTGGTTTGGTTGTAGCGGGGGAGGCCCACGAGCAGTACTTC; CDR3aa: CASGLVVAGEAHEQYF
abundance: many; j_gene: TRBJ1-1; d_gene: -; v_gene: TRBV7-2; CDR3nt: TGTGCCAGCAGCTTTTCGGGGACGAACACTGAAGCTTTCTTT; CDR3aa: CASSFSGTNTEAFF
abundance: many; j_gene: TRBJ1-5; d_gene: TRBD1; v_gene: TRBV6-1; CDR3nt: TGTGCCAGCAGTGAAGCGATTGGCAGGGGGAGAGGGCCCCAGCATTTT; CDR3aa: CASSEAIGRGRGPQHF
abundance: many; j_gene: TRBJ2-5; d_gene: -; v_gene: TRBV20-1; CDR3nt: TGCAGTGCTAGAGCGTCACTTCAAGAGACCCAGTACTTC; CDR3aa: CSARASLQETQYF
abundance: many; j_gene: TRBJ2-5; d_gene: TRBD2; v_gene: TRBV11-2; CDR3nt: TGTGCCAGCAGCGTAGGACTAGCGGGAGATATCCGAGAGACCCAGTACTTC; CDR3aa: CASSVGLAGDIRETQYF
abundance: few; j_gene: TRBJ2-7; d_gene: -; v_gene: TRBV6-1; CDR3nt: TGTGCCAGCAGTCAAACTAAATTACAGGGAAGGCACGAGCAGTACTTC; CDR3aa: CASSQTKLQGRHEQYF
abundance: -; j_gene: TRBJ1-5; d_gene: -; v_gene: TRBV12-3/TRBV12-4; CDR3nt: TGTGCCAGCACCCTACGTCCAGGGCCCGGGGTCAGCAATCAGCCCCAGCATTTT; CDR3aa: CASTLRPGPGVSNQPQHF
abundance: -; j_gene: TRBJ2-7; d_gene: TRBD1; v_gene: TRBV6-1; CDR3nt: TGTGCCAGCAGTGGCCTCCTGCCGGGACAGGGTAACTACGAGCAGTACTTC; CDR3aa: CASSGLLPGQGNYEQYF
abundance: -; j_gene: TRBJ2-5; d_gene: -; v_gene: TRBV7-3; CDR3nt: TGTGCCAGCAGCTACGCGTCGGGATTACAAGAGACCCAGTACTTC; CDR3aa: CASSYASGLQETQYF
abundance: many; j_gene: TRBJ2-7; d_gene: TRBD2; v_gene: TRBV11-2; CDR3nt: TGTGCCAGCAGCCCCCAGAGGACTAGCGGGAGCTCCTACGAGCAGTACTTC; CDR3aa: CASSPQRTSGSSYEQYF
abundance: -; j_gene: TRBJ1-1; d_gene: TRBD1; v_gene: TRBV12-3/TRBV12-4; CDR3nt: TGTGCCAGCAGTCCGTTAAGGACAGGACCTGTGAACACTGAAGCTTTCTTT; CDR3aa: CASSPLRTGPVNTEAFF
abundance: -; j_gene: TRBJ1-5; d_gene: TRBD1; v_gene: TRBV28; CDR3nt: TGTGCCAGCAGTAGTCCACAGGGGAGCAATCAGCCCCAGCATTTT; CDR3aa: CASSSPQGSNQPQHF
abundance: few; j_gene: TRBJ1-2; d_gene: -; v_gene: TRBV20-1; CDR3nt: TGCAGTGCAAACACAGGCCCCTATGGCTACACCTTC; CDR3aa: CSANTGPYGYTF
abundance: -; j_gene: TRBJ2-7; d_gene: -; v_gene: TRBV5-1; CDR3nt: TGCGCCAGCAGTCCGGAGGCTGATTTTATCTACGAGCAGTACTTC; CDR3aa: CASSPEADFIYEQYF